The sequence of this TCR beta chain was determined in a study of spatial heterogeneity in lung cancer. Study at large: A strong correlation was found between TCR transcript counts in tumor regions and a T cell module score derived from matched bulk RNA-seq.

Single TCR cDNA molecules each had their own unique molecular identifier. From the 5' RACE reads, TCRdb called clonotypes with MiXCR, one entry per CDR3 protein. The repertoire holds 2,700 or so distinct CDR3 sequences, under 6.5% seen once, with 8.5% to 10% in the top ten. This clonotype is termed medium-sized. The antigen is not known. Indicated time point: sample taken at primary tumor resection. The length of the CDR3 is 14 residues. Trimming at V came to 8 bases and at J to 5 bases, leaving 9 bases not matched to a gene. CDR1 SQVTM and CDR2 ANQGSEA come from the germline V gene. Study observations and caveats: One measure, the expanded intratumoral alpha and beta TCR count, tracked tumor mutation counts. Counts for ubiquitous and regional expanded TCRs went along with ubiquitous and regional nonsynonymous mutations, respectively.

J is TRBJ2-3 and V is TRBV29-1; 11 nucleotides agree with TRBD2. This specimen was lung tumor tissue, taken at surgery. The receptor's source is a male donor with early-stage non-small cell lung cancer. As DNA, the CDR3 is TGCAGCTTGGTAGCGGGAGGGCCGGAAGATACGCAGTATTTT. Protein sequence: CSLVAGGPEDTQYF.